The TCR beta chain under discussion was sequenced for a study of PD-1 blockade in mismatch repair-deficient tumors. Some clones are missing from TCRdb's copy, which holds only in-frame ones; the method was immunoSEQ multiplex PCR. Among some 100,000 clones listed, approximately 83% were seen once. Notes on this clone: Its antigen is unidentified.

Mismatch repair deficiency was confirmed in all patients, by PCR or immunohistochemistry. A few pembrolizumab responders had their TCRs sequenced. The study's findings and limits: Tumor-resident clones, often absent from pretreatment blood, expanded after pembrolizumab and then contracted.

This CDR3 has 12 residues. This sequence was found in an adult with mismatch repair-deficient cancer. This specimen consisted of peripheral blood, obtained 30 to 36 weeks after starting pembrolizumab. The chain links TRBV21-1 to TRBJ1-1. TRBV21-1 is labeled a pseudogene. The CDR3 protein is CASSKGETEAFF. CDR3 bases: TGTGCCAGCAGCAAAGGGGAGACTGAAGCTTTCTTT.